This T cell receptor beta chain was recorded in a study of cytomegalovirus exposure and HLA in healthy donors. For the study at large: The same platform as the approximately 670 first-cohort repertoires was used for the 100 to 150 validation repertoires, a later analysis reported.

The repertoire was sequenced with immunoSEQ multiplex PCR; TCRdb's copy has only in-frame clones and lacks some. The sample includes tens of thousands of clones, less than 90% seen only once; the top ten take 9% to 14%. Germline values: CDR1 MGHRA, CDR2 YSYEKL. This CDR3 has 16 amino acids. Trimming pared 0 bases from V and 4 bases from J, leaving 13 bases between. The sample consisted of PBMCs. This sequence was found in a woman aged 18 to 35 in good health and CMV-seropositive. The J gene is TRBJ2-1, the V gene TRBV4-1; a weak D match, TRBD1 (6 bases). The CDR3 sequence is CASSQEYREGYNEQFF. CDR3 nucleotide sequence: TGCGCCAGCAGCCAAGAATACAGGGAAGGGTACAATGAGCAGTTCTTC.